The rows below give T cell receptor beta chains drawn from one sample of a study of control samples from healthy donors and cancer patients. The data were produced by immunoSEQ multiplex PCR, yet TCRdb's version contains in-frame clones alone and is incomplete. The sample consists of about 220,000 clones, roughly 94% of them appearing once. Sequences were obtained from blood. These receptors were obtained from a man in his forties or fifties in good health. CDR3s include the opening cysteine and the closing phenylalanine or tryptophan. The order of the fields is clone size, D gene, V gene, J gene, CDR3 DNA, CDR3 protein. A D gene is named only where the DNA matches it firmly. Some rows mark clone size as missing; the rest say once, few, many or name a class of expanded clone.

-	TRBD1	TRBV6-6	TRBJ1-4	TGTGCCAGCAGTTACTCGTGGCAGGGGGAGAACGAACTGTTTTTT	CASSYSWQGENELFF
-	-	TRBV7-9	TRBJ2-6	TGTGCCAGCAGCTTAGCGCGGGCTTCTAGCTCTGGGGCCAACGTCCTGACTTTC	CASSLARASSSGANVLTF
-	-	TRBV5-6	TRBJ1-1	TGTGCCAGCAGCTTGTTAGGAGGAAGACAAATGAACACTGAAGCTTTCTTT	CASSLLGGRQMNTEAFF
-	-	TRBV6-6	TRBJ1-5	TGTGCCAGCAGTACCGCGGGGGCCAACAATCAGCCCCAGCATTTT	CASSTAGANNQPQHF
once	TRBD1	TRBV7-9	TRBJ1-1	TGTGCCAGCAGCTCCCTAGGACAGGATGCTTTCTTT	CASSSLGQDAFF
-	-	TRBV7-2	TRBJ2-2	TGTGCCAGCAGCTTGCCCAGGGCTAACACCGGGGAGCTGTTTTTT	CASSLPRANTGELFF
-	-	TRBV11-2	TRBJ1-4	TGTGCCAGCAGCAACCGAGGGGTTAATGAAAAACTGTTTTTT	CASSNRGVNEKLFF
-	-	TRBV10-1	TRBJ2-1	TGCGCCAGCAGTGATGCCTTACCCGGAGTAAATGAGCAGTTCTTC	CASSDALPGVNEQFF
-	-	TRBV9	TRBJ1-2	TGTGCCAGCAGCTCCTCGAAGGGTGACTATGGCTACACCTTC	CASSSSKGDYGYTF
-	TRBD1	TRBV11-2	TRBJ1-1	TGTGCCAGCAGCACGCGACAGGGCGGCGCCGAAGCTTTCTTT	CASSTRQGGAEAFF
-	-	TRBV5-4	TRBJ1-4	TGTGCCAGCAGCTTCGGAGGCTCTAATGAAAAACTGTTTTTT	CASSFGGSNEKLFF
few	TRBD1	TRBV24-1	TRBJ2-6	TGTGCCACCAGTGATCCACAAGAGCCAGGACAGGTCCCCTCAGGCGTCCTGACTTTC	CATSDPQEPGQVPSGVLTF
-	-	TRBV5-8	TRBJ2-5	TGTGCCAGCAGCCCCCCCAGGGCTCGGGAGACCCAGTACTTC	CASSPPRARETQYF
-	-	TRBV10-2	TRBJ1-2	TGCGCCAGCAGTGTGGTGTCCGAATATGGCTACACCTTC	CASSVVSEYGYTF
-	-	TRBV19	TRBJ1-6	TGTGCCAGTAGTAGGGTTAATTCACCCCTCCACTTT	CASSRVNSPLHF
-	TRBD1	TRBV5-6	TRBJ2-2	TGTGCCAGCAGCTTTCAGACAGGGAGGAACACCGGGGAGCTGTTTTTT	CASSFQTGRNTGELFF
-	-	TRBV3-1/TRBV3-2	TRBJ1-5	TGTGCCAGCAGCCAAGACATAGGGGCCCTGGATCAGCCCCAGCATTTT	CASSQDIGALDQPQHF
few	-	TRBV7-6	TRBJ2-1	TGTGCCAGCAGCTTCGCGGCCAATGAGCAGTTCTTC	CASSFAANEQFF
-	TRBD1	TRBV7-2	TRBJ2-1	TGTGCCAGCAGCTCTGGACAGGGGGGGTATGAGCAGTTCTTC	CASSSGQGGYEQFF
-	-	TRBV28	TRBJ1-5	TGTGCCAGCAGTTTTGAGGCAGGCTGGACGGACAATCAGCCCCAGCATTTT	CASSFEAGWTDNQPQHF
-	-	TRBV28	TRBJ1-4	TGTGCCAGCAGTCCGGGCAGTCTTAATGAAAAACTGTTTTTT	CASSPGSLNEKLFF
-	TRBD1	TRBV5-1	TRBJ1-1	TGCGCCAGCAGCCCGGACAGGGCGAACACTGAAGCTTTCTTT	CASSPDRANTEAFF
-	-	TRBV5-6	TRBJ1-1	TGTGCCACGGAGTACCGGGGGAGTACTGAAGCTTTCTTT	CATEYRGSTEAFF
-	-	TRBV10-1	TRBJ2-7	TGCGCCAGCAGTGACGGCTACGAGCAGTACTTC	CASSDGYEQYF
-	TRBD2	TRBV29-1	TRBJ2-3	TGCAGCGTCATAGCGGGGACCGCAGATACGCAGTATTTT	CSVIAGTADTQYF
-	TRBD1	TRBV10-1	TRBJ1-1	TGCGCCAGCAGCCAGTCGGGGACAGGGGGGCAAGCTTTCTTT	CASSQSGTGGQAFF